The 2 T cell receptor beta chains presented below share a single source sample, sequenced in a study of T-cell memory formation after mild COVID-19. One entry per CDR3 protein, called by TCRdb with MiXCR from the 5' RACE reads. Of 450,000 or so distinct CDR3 sequences listed, about 19% are singletons. Sequencing was done on a sample of PBMCs or a T cell subset sorted from them (not recorded which). The receptors shown here come from an adult woman who had mild COVID-19 (a few samples of this study predate the infection). Cell type and time point are not known.

The V call is TRBV5-1, the J call TRBJ1-2; 9 nucleotides match TRBD1. The CDR3 covers 14 residues. The V gene's germline CDR1 is SGHRS and CDR2 YFSETQ. The junction had 6 bases not matched to a gene; V was cut back by 3 bases and J by 6 bases. Here the CDR3 DNA reads TGCGCCAGCAGCTCCGGACAGGGGACGGATGGCTACACCTTC. Its protein is CASSSGQGTDGYTF.

The V gene is TRBV20-1, the J gene TRBJ2-7; D not resolved. The V gene lost 0 bases and the J gene lost 2 bases, with 11 bases spanning the gap. The CDR3 loop spans 14 amino acids. Germline CDR1 is DFQATT and CDR2 is SNEGSKA (reference sequence). CDR3 nucleotides: TGCAGTGCTAGAGATATTGGGTCAACCTACGAGCAGTACTTC. Encoded protein: CSARDIGSTYEQYF.